This T cell receptor beta chain was sequenced in a study of cytomegalovirus exposure and HLA in healthy donors. Study findings and constraints: It was reported that the classifier diagnosed cytomegalovirus status with high specificity and sensitivity in both the original and validation cohorts.

Assay: immunoSEQ multiplex PCR; the TCRdb copy retains only in-frame clones and omits some. The sample lists roughly 68,000 clones, over 95% seen once, with 4.5% in the top ten. Per the germline V gene, CDR1 is LNHNV and CDR2 is YYDKDF (reference sequence). The germline V and J ends were trimmed by 0 bases and 2 bases, with 11 bases remaining between them. This CDR3 is built from 16 residues. Notes on this clone: Its antigen is not known.

V gene TRBV15 combines with J gene TRBJ1-3, with D unresolved. What was sequenced was PBMCs. The receptor was isolated from a woman between 18 and 29 years old in good health and CMV-seropositive. Written as DNA, the CDR3 is TGTGCCACCAGCAGAGATAGGACTTTGGCTGGAAACACCATATATTTT. It codes for CATSRDRTLAGNTIYF. Based on the CDR3 plus reference TRBV15 and TRBJ1-3, the full variable domain is DAMVIQNPRYQVTQFGKPVTLSCSQTLNHNVMYWYQQKSSQAPKLLFHYYDKDFNNEADTPDNFQSRRPNTSFCFLDIRSPGLGDTAMYLCATSRDRTLAGNTIYFGEGSWLTVV.